This TCR beta chain was found in a study of beta chain features in type 1 diabetes. Every single donor gave one heparinised blood draw, and these averaged about 120 mL. CD4+ naive, central memory, regulatory and stem cell-like memory cells were sorted via CD45RO/CCR7/CD25/CD127/CD95/CD27. This clone showed up just a few times. Its antigen is as yet unknown. cDNA synthesis used the whole RNA isolate, giving expressed TCRB sequences. There were some 3.6 million reads on average in the naive, central memory and regulatory T cell samples. Measured with immunoSEQ multiplex PCR; TCRdb has only the in-frame clones, and not every one. Here the sample spans more than 300,000 clones, about 12% being singletons. Study-wide results and caveats: Researchers report that Type 1 diabetes patients had moderately but significantly shorter TCRB CDR3s across all four CD4+ subsets.

The J segment lost 8 bases and the V segment lost 0 bases, leaving 4 bases of the junction unmatched. There are 15 residues in the CDR3. CDR1 and CDR2 (germline): PRHDT, FYEKMQ (reference sequence). The source of this sequence is a woman between 18 and 29 years old with type 1 diabetes. Sequenced material: naive CD4+ T cells from blood. The V gene is TRBV13, the J gene TRBJ2-1; 10 positions match TRBD1. Written as DNA, the CDR3 is TGTGCCAGCAGCTTAGGGACAGGGGGCTGGGATGAGCAGTTCTTC. It yields the protein CASSLGTGGWDEQFF.